The sequence of this T cell receptor (beta chain) was determined in a study of HIV-infected children after antiretroviral therapy interruption. Study-wide background: Interruption-arm samples span weeks 0, 12, interruption end (24 or 48), and about 3 years post-study. Study-level points and caveats: Shared-triplet CDR3 clusters increased after interruption in a few patients.

The TCR library was built from RNA with a 3' RACE protocol and unique molecular identifiers. TCRdb independently ran MiXCR on the 3' RACE reads; one entry per CDR3 protein. This sample yields about 15,000 distinct CDR3 sequences, of which about 3.4% are seen a single time; about a third belongs to the top ten. Losses at the gene ends were 6 bases for V and 4 bases for J; bases not matched to a gene: 3. This CDR3 is 14 amino acids long. Germline CDR1 is DFQATT and CDR2 is SNEGSKA (reference sequence). Treatment here: PENTA 11 planned treatment interruption arm or continuous ART arm. At least 24 weeks of at least three-drug ART, in children 2 to 15 years. Memory CD8+ CD45RO+ CD45RA- T cells were FACS-sorted from thawed PBMCs. A word on this clonotype: Its cognate antigen is unknown.

This clonotype was sampled from a pool of human donors with HIV. The starting material was CD45RO+ CD8+ T cells from PBMCs, pooled from several time points, obtained from a donor given antiretroviral therapy, either interrupted or continuous. Specified subset: memory CD8+ CD45RO+ CD45RA- T cells. This chain joins TRBV20-1 and TRBJ2-1; 13 bases line up with TRBD2. This chain's CDR3 is CSATSGGEYNEQFF. CDR3 DNA sequence: TGCAGTGCCACTAGCGGGGGGGAATACAATGAGCAGTTCTTC.